Listed below are T cell receptor beta chains from one sample, sequenced in a study of neurological immune-mediated disorders. In TCRdb, the 5' RACE reads were re-called with MiXCR into one record per CDR3 protein. The sample contains over 45,000 distinct CDR3 sequences, around 3.8% of which appear only once. Material for sequencing was CD4+ T cells from blood. Receptor source: a woman between 35 and 50 years old with multiple sclerosis. Each CDR3 is given with its conserved first and last residue. D genes are given only for firm matches. The size field is filled for only some rows; it gives once, few, many or a size class.

>14|TRBV27|many|TRBJ2-7|-
TGTGCCAGCAGAGGGTCAGGGAGCTCCTACGAGCAGTACTTC
CASRGSGSSYEQYF
>15|TRBV9|many|TRBJ2-1|TRBD2
TGTGCCAGCAGCCTCGGACTAGCGGGGATCAATGAGCAGTTCTTC
CASSLGLAGINEQFF
>16|TRBV14|many|TRBJ1-2|-
TGTGCCAGCAGCCAACACCAGTGGGGCGCGAGTAATGGCTACACCTTC
CASSQHQWGASNGYTF
>15|TRBV7-3|many|TRBJ2-1|-
TGTGCCAGCAGCAACGCTCGAGGGCCCTACAATGAGCAGTTCTTC
CASSNARGPYNEQFF
>14|TRBV7-6|many|TRBJ2-2|-
TGTGCCAGCAGCTTAGTCGAGAACACCGGGGAGCTGTTTTTT
CASSLVENTGELFF
>18|TRBV2|many|TRBJ2-1|TRBD2
TGTGCCAGCAGTGAATTGGGGGGAGGGTTGAAATCCTACAATGAGCAGTTCTTC
CASSELGGGLKSYNEQFF
>16|TRBV2|many|TRBJ2-3|TRBD2
TGTGCCAGCAGTGAAGGTAGCGGGGGATACACAGATACGCAGTATTTT
CASSEGSGGYTDTQYF
>14|TRBV15|many|TRBJ1-4|-
TGTGCCACCGCACCGGGCCGGCTCCATGAAAAACTGTTTTTT
CATAPGRLHEKLFF
>13|TRBV3-1|many|TRBJ2-2|-
TGTGCCAGCAGCCCGACCCTGGCCGGGGAGCTGTTTTTT
CASSPTLAGELFF
>11|TRBV20-1|many|TRBJ2-1|-
TGCAGTGCCGCCACCTACAATGAGCAGTTCTTC
CSAATYNEQFF
>16|TRBV14|many|TRBJ1-2|-
TGTGCCAGCAGCCCCAATCGGGGGGGCTCGAACTATGGCTACACCTTC
CASSPNRGGSNYGYTF
>17|TRBV4-1|few|TRBJ1-1|-
TGCGCCAGCAGCCAAGAGGCGTCCAGGCGACTGAACACTGAAGCTTTCTTT
CASSQEASRRLNTEAFF
>13|TRBV7-8|many|TRBJ1-5|-
TGTGCCAGCAGTCGACAGAGCAATCAGCCCCAGCATTTT
CASSRQSNQPQHF
>15|TRBV5-5|many|TRBJ1-4|TRBD1
TGTGCCAGCAGCTTCCGACAGGGAACTAATGAAAAACTGTTTTTT
CASSFRQGTNEKLFF
>16|TRBV7-2|many|TRBJ1-5|-
TGTGCCAGCAGCCCAAGAGGGGGGATAAGGAATCAGCCCCAGCATTTT
CASSPRGGIRNQPQHF
>13|TRBV14|many|TRBJ1-4|-
TGTGCCAGCAGCCAAGATTTCAGGTCTGTGCTGTTTTTT
CASSQDFRSVLFF
>11|TRBV20-1|many|TRBJ2-3|-
TGCAGTGCTCCTTACGGGGATACGCAGTATTTT
CSAPYGDTQYF
>14|TRBV2|many|TRBJ2-1|-
TGTGCCAGCAGAACCGGAGGGCCGGGAAATGAGCAGTTCTTC
CASRTGGPGNEQFF
>17|TRBV3-1|many|TRBJ2-4|-
TGTGCCAGCAGCCAATATGGCAGGGTGGGGGCCAAAAACATTCAGTACTTC
CASSQYGRVGAKNIQYF
>12|TRBV5-1|many|TRBJ2-7|-
TGCGCCAGCAGCTTATCAGGGAACGAGCAGTACTTC
CASSLSGNEQYF
>14|TRBV5-1|many|TRBJ2-2|-
TGCGCCAGCAGCCCCCTAAGGGAAACCGGGGAGCTGTTTTTT
CASSPLRETGELFF
>19|TRBV6-5|many|TRBJ2-2|TRBD2
TGTGCCAGCAGTTCCCACCGAGGAACTGAGCGGGGGAACACCGGGGAGCTGTTTTTT
CASSSHRGTERGNTGELFF
>12|TRBV10-3|many|TRBJ2-1|-
TGTGCCATCAGCCGGGACTCCGGTGAGCAGTTCTTC
CAISRDSGEQFF
>15|TRBV20-1|many|TRBJ2-2|-
TGCAGTGCTCCGGACGGGGGGCTAAACACCGGGGAGCTGTTTTTT
CSAPDGGLNTGELFF
>15|TRBV12-5|many|TRBJ1-2|TRBD1
TGTGCTAGTGGTTTGGACAGGGGGCTTGCCTATGGCTACACCTTC
CASGLDRGLAYGYTF
>13|TRBV6-1|many|TRBJ1-6|-
TGTGCCAGCAGTTACGAGATAAATTCACCCCTCCACTTT
CASSYEINSPLHF
>13|TRBV20-1|-|TRBJ2-5|TRBD1
TGCAGTGCTAGGAGGGGGCGGGAAGAGACCCAGTACTTC
CSARRGREETQYF
>15|TRBV7-8|many|TRBJ2-1|TRBD2
TGTGCCAGCAGCTTATATCGGGGGGCCTACAATGAGCAGTTCTTC
CASSLYRGAYNEQFF
>14|TRBV7-9|many|TRBJ2-3|TRBD2
TGTGCCAGCAGCGAGCGGGGGAGCACAGATACGCAGTATTTT
CASSERGSTDTQYF
>15|TRBV18|many|TRBJ1-4|-
TGTGCCAGCTCACCAATATCTACGCCTGGCGAAAAACTGTTTTTT
CASSPISTPGEKLFF
>17|TRBV20-1|many|TRBJ2-3|-
TGCAGTGCTGGACGCCGACGGGGCCGAGGCGGGGTCGATACGCAGTATTTT
CSAGRRRGRGGVDTQYF
>11|TRBV5-1|many|TRBJ2-1|-
TGCGCCAGCAGCTTGGAGGGTGAGCAGTTCTTC
CASSLEGEQFF
>17|TRBV5-6|many|TRBJ1-2|-
TGTGCCAGCAGCTTTATTGGACAGCAACTCTGGCACTATGGCTACACCTTC
CASSFIGQQLWHYGYTF
>17|TRBV4-1|many|TRBJ1-1|TRBD1
TGCGCCAGCAGCCCGCGGACAGGGGTGATGCTGGTGGCTGAAGCTTTCTTT
CASSPRTGVMLVAEAFF
>17|TRBV4-1|many|TRBJ1-5|-
TGCGCCAGCAGCCAAGGGGGGGGACGGAATAGCAATCAGCCCCAGCATTTT
CASSQGGGRNSNQPQHF
>14|TRBV20-1|-|TRBJ1-1|-
TGCAGTGCTACGTTGGGGGTTCCTAACACTGAAGCTTTCTTT
CSATLGVPNTEAFF
>13|TRBV4-2|many|TRBJ1-2|-
TGTGCCAGCAGCCAGGACCTATCTCATGGCTACACCTTC
CASSQDLSHGYTF
>14|TRBV2|many|TRBJ2-2|-
TGTGCCAGCAGCCTTAATCGGAACACCGGGGAGCTGTTTTTT
CASSLNRNTGELFF
>14|TRBV20-1|many|TRBJ2-3|-
TGCAGTGCTAGAGAGGCCCTAGCGACAGATACGCAGTATTTT
CSAREALATDTQYF
>15|TRBV5-1|-|TRBJ2-3|-
TGCGCAAGCAGCTTGGCCGAGCAGCCCGTGGATACGCTGTATTTT
CASSLAEQPVDTLYF
>16|TRBV15|many|TRBJ2-5|TRBD1
TGTGCCACCAGCGAACCGGGACAGGCGAACCAAGAGACCCAGTACTTC
CATSEPGQANQETQYF
>14|TRBV10-3|-|TRBJ2-7|-
TGTGCCATCAATGTCGGGGGTGGCTCCTACGAGCAGTACTTC
CAINVGGGSYEQYF
>15|TRBV4-1|many|TRBJ1-4|-
TGCGCCAGCAGCACCCAAACAGGGTCACGGGAAAAACTGTTTTTT
CASSTQTGSREKLFF
>16|TRBV28|many|TRBJ2-2|-
TGTGCCAGCAGCCCCGCGAAGGCAGCGAACACCGGGGAGCTGTTTTTT
CASSPAKAANTGELFF
>16|TRBV5-1|many|TRBJ2-3|-
TGCGCCAGCAGCTTGGGCCTACAGGGATACACAGATACGCAGTATTTT
CASSLGLQGYTDTQYF
>15|TRBV5-1|many|TRBJ2-1|TRBD2
TGCGCCAGCACCCCCCGGGGGACTAGCGGAAATGAGCAGTTCTTC
CASTPRGTSGNEQFF
>14|TRBV5-1|many|TRBJ1-1|TRBD1
TGCGCCAGCAGCTCACAGGGGGTTAACACTGAAGCTTTCTTT
CASSSQGVNTEAFF
>13|TRBV5-1|many|TRBJ2-1|-
TGCGCCAGCAGCTTGGGCGGCGGGGACCTGAAGTTCTTC
CASSLGGGDLKFF
>13|TRBV5-1|few|TRBJ2-7|TRBD1
TGCGCCAGCAGCTCCAGGGGGCGCGACGAGCAGTACTTC
CASSSRGRDEQYF
>16|TRBV14|many|TRBJ2-3|TRBD2
TGTGCCAGCAGCTTACTAGCGGGTCTTCACACAGATACGCAGTATTTT
CASSLLAGLHTDTQYF
>13|TRBV5-1|many|TRBJ2-7|-
TGCGCCAGCAGTTGGGATTCTTCCTACGAGCAGTACTTC
CASSWDSSYEQYF
>13|TRBV20-1|many|TRBJ2-2|-
TGCAGTGCTAGTCCTCTCCACACCGGGGAGCTGTTTTTT
CSASPLHTGELFF